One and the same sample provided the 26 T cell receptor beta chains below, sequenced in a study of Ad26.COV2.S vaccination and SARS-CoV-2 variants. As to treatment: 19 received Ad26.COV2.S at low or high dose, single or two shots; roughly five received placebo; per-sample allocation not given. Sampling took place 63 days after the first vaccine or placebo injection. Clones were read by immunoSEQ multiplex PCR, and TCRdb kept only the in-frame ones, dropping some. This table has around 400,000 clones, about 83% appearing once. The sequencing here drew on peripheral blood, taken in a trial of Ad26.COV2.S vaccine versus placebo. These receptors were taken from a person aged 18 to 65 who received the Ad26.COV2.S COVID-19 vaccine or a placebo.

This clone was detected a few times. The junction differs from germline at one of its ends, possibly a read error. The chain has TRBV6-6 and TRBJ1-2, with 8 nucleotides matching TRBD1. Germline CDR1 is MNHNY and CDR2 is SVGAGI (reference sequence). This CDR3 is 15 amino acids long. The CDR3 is CASSDSAGGIYGYTF. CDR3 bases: TGTGCCAGCAGTGACTCGGCAGGGGGCATCTATGGCTACACCTTC.

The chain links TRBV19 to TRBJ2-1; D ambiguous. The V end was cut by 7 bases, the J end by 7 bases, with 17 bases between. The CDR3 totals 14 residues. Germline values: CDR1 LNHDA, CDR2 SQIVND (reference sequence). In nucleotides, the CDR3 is TGTGCCAGTAATCCCTCGTGGTTGTCAAATGAGCAGTTCTTC. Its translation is CASNPSWLSNEQFF.

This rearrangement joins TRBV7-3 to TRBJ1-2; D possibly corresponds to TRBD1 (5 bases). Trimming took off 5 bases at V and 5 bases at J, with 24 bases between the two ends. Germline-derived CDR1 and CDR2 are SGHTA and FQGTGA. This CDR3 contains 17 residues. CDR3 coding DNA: TGTGCCAGCAGCCGAACCTACCGGGGCAGAGAGGGGTATGGCTACACCTTC. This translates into CASSRTYRGREGYGYTF.

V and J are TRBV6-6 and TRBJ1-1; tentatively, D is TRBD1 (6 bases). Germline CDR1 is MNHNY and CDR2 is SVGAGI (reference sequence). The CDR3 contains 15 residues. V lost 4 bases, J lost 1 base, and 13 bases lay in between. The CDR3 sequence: CASSSNQQGNTEAFF. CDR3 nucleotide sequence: TGTGCCAGCAGTTCTAACCAACAGGGGAACACTGAAGCTTTCTTT.

The CDR3 sequence is CASSPGPASEQFF. As DNA, the CDR3 is TGTGCCAGTAGTCCCGGACCAGCTTCTGAGCAGTTCTTC. The chain couples TRBV19 to TRBJ2-1; no reliable D call. V was trimmed by 5 bases and J by 9 bases, leaving 14 bases between them. This CDR3 is 13 amino acids long. Per germline, CDR1 LNHDA and CDR2 SQIVND (reference sequence).

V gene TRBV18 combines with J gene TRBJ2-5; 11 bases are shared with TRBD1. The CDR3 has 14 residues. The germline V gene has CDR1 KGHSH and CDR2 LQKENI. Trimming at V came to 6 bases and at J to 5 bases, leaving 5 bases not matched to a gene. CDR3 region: CASSPGTGGETQYF. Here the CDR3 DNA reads TGTGCCAGCTCCCCCGGGACAGGGGGGGAGACCCAGTACTTC.

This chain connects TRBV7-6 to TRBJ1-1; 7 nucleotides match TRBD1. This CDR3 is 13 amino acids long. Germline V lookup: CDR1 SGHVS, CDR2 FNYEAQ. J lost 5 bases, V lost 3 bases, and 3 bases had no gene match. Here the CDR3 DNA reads TGTGCCAGCAGCTTGGGACAGAGAACTGAAGCTTTCTTT. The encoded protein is CASSLGQRTEAFF.

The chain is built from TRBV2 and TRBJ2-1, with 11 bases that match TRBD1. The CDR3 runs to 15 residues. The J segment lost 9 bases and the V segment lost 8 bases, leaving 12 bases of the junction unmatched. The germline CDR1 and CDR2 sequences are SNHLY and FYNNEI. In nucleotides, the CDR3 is TGTGCCAGCCGAGCCGGACAGGGGGCAGGGGCTGAGCAGTTCTTC. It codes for CASRAGQGAGAEQFF.

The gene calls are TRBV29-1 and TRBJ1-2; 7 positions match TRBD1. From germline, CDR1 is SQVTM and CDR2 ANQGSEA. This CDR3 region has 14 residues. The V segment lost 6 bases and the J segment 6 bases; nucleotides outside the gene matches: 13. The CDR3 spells CSVYQGQMRHGYTF. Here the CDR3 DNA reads TGCAGCGTATATCAGGGACAGATGCGACATGGCTACACCTTC.

This chain's CDR3 is CASKGGAENQPQHF. CDR3 DNA sequence: TGTGCCAGCAAGGGAGGCGCGGAGAATCAGCCCCAGCATTTT. The chain has TRBV9 and TRBJ1-5; no clear D gene. The length of the CDR3 is 14 residues. Germline loops: CDR1 SGDLS, CDR2 YYNGEE. Trimming took 6 bases from V and 4 from J, leaving 14 bases between them.

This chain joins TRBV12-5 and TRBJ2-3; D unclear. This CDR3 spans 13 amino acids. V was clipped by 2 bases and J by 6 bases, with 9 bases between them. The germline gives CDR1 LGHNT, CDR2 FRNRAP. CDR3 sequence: CASGLPPWDTQYF. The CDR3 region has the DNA TGTGCTAGTGGTTTGCCCCCTTGGGATACGCAGTATTTT.

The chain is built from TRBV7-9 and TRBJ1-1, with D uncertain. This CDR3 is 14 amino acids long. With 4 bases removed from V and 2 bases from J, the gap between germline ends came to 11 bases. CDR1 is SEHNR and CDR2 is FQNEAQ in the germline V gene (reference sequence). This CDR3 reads CASSSSSRNTEAFF. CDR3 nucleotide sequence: TGTGCCAGCAGCTCAAGTAGCCGTAACACTGAAGCTTTCTTT.

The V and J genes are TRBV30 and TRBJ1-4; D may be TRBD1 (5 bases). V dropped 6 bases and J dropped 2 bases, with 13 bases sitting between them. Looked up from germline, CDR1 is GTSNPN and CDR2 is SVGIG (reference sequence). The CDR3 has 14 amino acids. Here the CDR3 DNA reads TGTGCCTGCCATCCAGGGACCACTAATGAAAAACTGTTTTTT. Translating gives CACHPGTTNEKLFF.

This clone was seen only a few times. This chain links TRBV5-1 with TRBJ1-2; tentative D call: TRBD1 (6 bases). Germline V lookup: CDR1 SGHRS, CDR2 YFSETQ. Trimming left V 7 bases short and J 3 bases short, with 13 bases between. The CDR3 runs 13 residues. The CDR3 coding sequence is TGCGCCAGCGGGGAACAGGGAGACTATGGCTACACCTTC. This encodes CASGEQGDYGYTF.

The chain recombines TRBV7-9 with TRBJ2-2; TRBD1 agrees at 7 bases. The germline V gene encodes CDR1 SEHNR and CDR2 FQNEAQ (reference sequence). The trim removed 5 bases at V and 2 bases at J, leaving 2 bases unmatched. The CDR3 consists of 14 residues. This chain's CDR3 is CASSLGGNTGELFF. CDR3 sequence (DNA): TGTGCCAGCAGCCTAGGGGGCAACACCGGGGAGCTGTTTTTT. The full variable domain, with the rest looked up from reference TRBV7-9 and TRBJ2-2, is DTGVSQNPRHKITKRGQNVTFRCDPISEHNRLYWYRQTLGQGPEFLTYFQNEAQLEKSRLLSDRFSAERPKGSFSTLEIQRTEQGDSAMYLCASSLGGNTGELFFGEGSRLTVL.

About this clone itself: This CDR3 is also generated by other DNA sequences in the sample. The CDR3 region has the DNA TGTGCCAGTAGTATAGGGCAGGGGGCATCTGGGGCCAACGTCCTGACTTTC. It codes for CASSIGQGASGANVLTF. The chain employs TRBV19 and TRBJ2-6, with 8 bases that match TRBD1. Trimming at V came to 1 base and at J to 1 base, leaving 3 bases not matched to a gene. Per the germline V gene, CDR1 is LNHDA and CDR2 is SQIVND (reference sequence). The CDR3 loop spans 17 amino acids.

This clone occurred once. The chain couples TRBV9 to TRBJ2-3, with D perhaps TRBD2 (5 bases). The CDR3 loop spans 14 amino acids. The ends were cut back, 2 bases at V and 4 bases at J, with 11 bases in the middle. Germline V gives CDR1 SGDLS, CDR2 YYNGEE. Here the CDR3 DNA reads TGTGCCAGCAGCGTCCGGGGTGGAGCAGATACGCAGTATTTT. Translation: CASSVRGGADTQYF. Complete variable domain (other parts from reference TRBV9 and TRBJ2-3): DSGVTQTPKHLITATGQRVTLRCSPRSGDLSVYWYQQSLDQGLQFLIQYYNGEERAKGNILERFSAQQFPDLHSELNLSSLELGDSALYFCASSVRGGADTQYFGPGTRLTVL.

The CDR3 nucleotides read TGCGCCAGCAGCTTGGAGCTAGCTCCAGATACGCAGTATTTT. Protein sequence: CASSLELAPDTQYF. The chain couples TRBV5-1 to TRBJ2-3; TRBD2 might be the D (5 bases). Between the trimmed V and J ends, which lost 0 bases and 4 bases, there was a span of 9 bases. Germline assignment: CDR1 SGHRS and CDR2 YFSETQ. The CDR3 is made up of 14 amino acids. Drawing the rest from reference TRBV5-1 and TRBJ2-3, the complete variable domain is KAGVTQTPRYLIKTRGQQVTLSCSPISGHRSVSWYQQTPGQGLQFLFEYFSETQRNKGNFPGRFSGRQFSNSRSEMNVSTLELGDSALYLCASSLELAPDTQYFGPGTRLTVL.

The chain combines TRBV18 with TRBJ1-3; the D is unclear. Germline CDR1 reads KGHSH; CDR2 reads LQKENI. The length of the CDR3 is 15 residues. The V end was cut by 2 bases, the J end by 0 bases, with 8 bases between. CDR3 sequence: CASSPGPLSGNTIYF. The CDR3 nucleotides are TGTGCCAGCTCACCAGGCCCTCTCTCTGGAAACACCATATATTTT.

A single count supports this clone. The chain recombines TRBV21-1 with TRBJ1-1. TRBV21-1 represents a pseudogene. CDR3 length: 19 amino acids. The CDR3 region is CASSKVTGGRGIGNTEAFF. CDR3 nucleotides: TGTGCCAGCAGCAAAGTAACGGGGGGGCGCGGGATTGGGAACACTGAAGCTTTCTTT.

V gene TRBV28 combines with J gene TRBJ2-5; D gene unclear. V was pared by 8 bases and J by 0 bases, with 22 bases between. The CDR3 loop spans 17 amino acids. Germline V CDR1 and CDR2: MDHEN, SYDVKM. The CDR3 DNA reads TGTGCCAGCTGTAGGAGTAGGGTCCGTAGTAACCAAGAGACCCAGTACTTC. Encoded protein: CASCRSRVRSNQETQYF. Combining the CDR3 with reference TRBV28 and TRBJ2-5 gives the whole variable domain DVKVTQSSRYLVKRTGEKVFLECVQDMDHENMFWYRQDPGLGLRLIYFSYDVKMKEKGDIPEGYSVSREKKERFSLILESASTNQTSMYLCASCRSRVRSNQETQYFGPGTRLLVL.

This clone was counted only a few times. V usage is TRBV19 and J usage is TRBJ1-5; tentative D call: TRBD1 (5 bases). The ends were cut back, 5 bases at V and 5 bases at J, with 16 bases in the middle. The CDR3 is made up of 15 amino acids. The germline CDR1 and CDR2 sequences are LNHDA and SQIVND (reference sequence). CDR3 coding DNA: TGTGCCAGTAGTTTACTTTCCGGGGCCTATCAGCCCCAGCATTTT. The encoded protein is CASSLLSGAYQPQHF.

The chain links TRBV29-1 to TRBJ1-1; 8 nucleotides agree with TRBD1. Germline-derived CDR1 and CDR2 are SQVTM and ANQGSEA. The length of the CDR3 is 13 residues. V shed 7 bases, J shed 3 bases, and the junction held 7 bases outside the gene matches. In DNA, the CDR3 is TGCAGCGCCTCGGACAGGGTCTACACTGAAGCTTTCTTT. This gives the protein CSASDRVYTEAFF.

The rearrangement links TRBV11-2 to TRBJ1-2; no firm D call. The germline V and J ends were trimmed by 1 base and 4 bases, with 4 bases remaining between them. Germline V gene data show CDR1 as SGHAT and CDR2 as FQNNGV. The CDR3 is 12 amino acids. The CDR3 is CASSLVLYGYTF. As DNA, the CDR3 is TGTGCCAGCAGCTTAGTCCTCTATGGCTACACCTTC.

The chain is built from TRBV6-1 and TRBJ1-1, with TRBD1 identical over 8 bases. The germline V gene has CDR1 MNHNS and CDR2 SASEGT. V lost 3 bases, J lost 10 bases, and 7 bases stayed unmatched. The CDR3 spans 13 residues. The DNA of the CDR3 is TGTGCCAGCAGTGATGGGACAGGTTGGGCAGCTTTCTTT. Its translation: CASSDGTGWAAFF.

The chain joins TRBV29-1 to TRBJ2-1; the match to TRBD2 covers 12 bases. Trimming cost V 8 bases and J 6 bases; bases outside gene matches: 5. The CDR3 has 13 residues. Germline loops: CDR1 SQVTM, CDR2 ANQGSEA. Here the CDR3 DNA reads TGCAGCTCTAGCGGGGGGGCGAGCAATGAGCAGTTCTTC. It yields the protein CSSSGGASNEQFF.